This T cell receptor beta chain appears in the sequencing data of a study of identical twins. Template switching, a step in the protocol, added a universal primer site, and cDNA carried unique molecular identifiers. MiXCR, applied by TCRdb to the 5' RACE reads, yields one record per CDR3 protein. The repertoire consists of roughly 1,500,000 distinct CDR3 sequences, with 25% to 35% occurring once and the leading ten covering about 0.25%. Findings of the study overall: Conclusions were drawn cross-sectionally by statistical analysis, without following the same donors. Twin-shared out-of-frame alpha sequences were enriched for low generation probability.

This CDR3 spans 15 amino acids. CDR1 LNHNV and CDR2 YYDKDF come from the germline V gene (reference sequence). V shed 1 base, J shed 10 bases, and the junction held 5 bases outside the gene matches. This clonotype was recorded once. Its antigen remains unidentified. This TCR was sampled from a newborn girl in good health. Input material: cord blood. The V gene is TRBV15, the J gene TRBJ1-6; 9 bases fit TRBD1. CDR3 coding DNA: TGTGCCACCAGCAGAGCAAACAGGGGGCAATCACCCCTCCACTTT. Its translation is CATSRANRGQSPLHF.